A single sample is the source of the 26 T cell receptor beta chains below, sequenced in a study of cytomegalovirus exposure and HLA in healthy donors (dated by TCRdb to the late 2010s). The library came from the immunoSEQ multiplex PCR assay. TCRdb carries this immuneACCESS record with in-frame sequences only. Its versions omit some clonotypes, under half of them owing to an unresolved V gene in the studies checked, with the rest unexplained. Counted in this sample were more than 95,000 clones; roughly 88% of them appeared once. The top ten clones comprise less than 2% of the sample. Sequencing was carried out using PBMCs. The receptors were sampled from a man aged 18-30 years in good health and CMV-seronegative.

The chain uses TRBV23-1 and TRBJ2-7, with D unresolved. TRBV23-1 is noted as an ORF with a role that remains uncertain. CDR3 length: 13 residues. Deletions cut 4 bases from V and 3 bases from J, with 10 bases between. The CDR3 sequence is CASSPGQDYEQYF. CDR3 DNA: TGCGCCAGCAGTCCTGGGCAGGACTACGAGCAGTACTTC.

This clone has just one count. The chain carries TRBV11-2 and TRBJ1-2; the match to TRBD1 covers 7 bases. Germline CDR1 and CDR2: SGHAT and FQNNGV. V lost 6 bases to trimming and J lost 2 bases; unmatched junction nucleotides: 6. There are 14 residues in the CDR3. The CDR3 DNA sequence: TGTGCCAGCAGTTGGGACAGCGTAAACTATGGCTACACCTTC. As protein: CASSWDSVNYGYTF.

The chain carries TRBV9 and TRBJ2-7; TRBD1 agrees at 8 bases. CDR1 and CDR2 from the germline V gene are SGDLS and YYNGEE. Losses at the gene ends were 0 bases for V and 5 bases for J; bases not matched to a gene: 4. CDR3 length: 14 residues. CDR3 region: CASSVEGQVDEQYF. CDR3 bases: TGTGCCAGCAGCGTAGAGGGACAGGTTGACGAGCAGTACTTC. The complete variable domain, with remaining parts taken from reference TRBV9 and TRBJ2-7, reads DSGVTQTPKHLITATGQRVTLRCSPRSGDLSVYWYQQSLDQGLQFLIQYYNGEERAKGNILERFSAQQFPDLHSELNLSSLELGDSALYFCASSVEGQVDEQYFGPGTRLTVT.

CDR3 loop: CASRIGTVPYGYTF. DNA of the CDR3: TGTGCCAGTAGGATCGGGACAGTACCTTATGGCTACACCTTC. The chain has TRBV19 and TRBJ1-2; 7 bases agree with TRBD1. This CDR3 contains 14 residues. Germline lookup yields CDR1 LNHDA and CDR2 SQIVND (reference sequence). The J segment lost 5 bases and the V segment lost 6 bases, leaving 9 bases of the junction unmatched.

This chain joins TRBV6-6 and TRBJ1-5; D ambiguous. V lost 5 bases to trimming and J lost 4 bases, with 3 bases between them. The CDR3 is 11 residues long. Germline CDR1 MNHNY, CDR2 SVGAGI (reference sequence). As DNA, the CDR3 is TGTGCCAGCAGTCAGAATCAGCCCCAGCATTTT. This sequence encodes CASSQNQPQHF.

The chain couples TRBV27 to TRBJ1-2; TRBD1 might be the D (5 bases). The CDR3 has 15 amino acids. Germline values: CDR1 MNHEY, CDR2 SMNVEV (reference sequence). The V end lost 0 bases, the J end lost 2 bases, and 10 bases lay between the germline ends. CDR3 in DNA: TGTGCCAGCAGTTTATCCCTACAGGAAAACTATGGCTACACCTTC. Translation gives CASSLSLQENYGYTF.

Here the CDR3 reads CASSLGRDSWFYGYGYTF. The DNA of the CDR3 is TGTGCCAGCAGCTTGGGGCGGGACAGTTGGTTCTATGGCTATGGCTACACCTTC. The chain recombines TRBV5-6 with TRBJ1-2, with 7 bases lining up with TRBD1. CDR1 and CDR2 from the germline V gene are SGHDT and YYEEEE. V was clipped by 0 bases and J by 4 bases; unmatched bases: 15. The CDR3 is 18 residues long.

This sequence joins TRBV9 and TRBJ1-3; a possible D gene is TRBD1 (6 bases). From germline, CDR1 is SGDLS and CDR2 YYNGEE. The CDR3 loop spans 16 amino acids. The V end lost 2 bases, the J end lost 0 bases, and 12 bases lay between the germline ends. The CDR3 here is CASSVGTPLSGNTIYF. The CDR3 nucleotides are TGTGCCAGCAGCGTGGGGACACCACTCTCTGGAAACACCATATATTTT.

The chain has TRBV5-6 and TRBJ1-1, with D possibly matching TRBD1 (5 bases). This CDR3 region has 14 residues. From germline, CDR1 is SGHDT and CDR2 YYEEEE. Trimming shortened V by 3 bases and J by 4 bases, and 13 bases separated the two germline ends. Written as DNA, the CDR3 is TGTGCCAGCAGCTACTCCGGGGGGACCACTGAAGCTTTCTTT. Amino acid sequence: CASSYSGGTTEAFF.

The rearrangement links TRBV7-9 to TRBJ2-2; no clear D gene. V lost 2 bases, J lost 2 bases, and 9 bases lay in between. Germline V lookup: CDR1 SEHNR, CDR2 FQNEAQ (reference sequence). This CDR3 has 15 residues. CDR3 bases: TGTGCCAGCAGCTTACGAGACATCAACACCGGGGAGCTGTTTTTT. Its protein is CASSLRDINTGELFF.

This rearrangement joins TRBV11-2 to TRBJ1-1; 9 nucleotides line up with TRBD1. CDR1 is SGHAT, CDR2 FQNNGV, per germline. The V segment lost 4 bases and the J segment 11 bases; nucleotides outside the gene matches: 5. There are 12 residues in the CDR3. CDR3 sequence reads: CASSSDRGVAFF. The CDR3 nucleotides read TGTGCCAGCAGCTCGGACAGGGGAGTGGCTTTCTTT.

The CDR3 sequence: CSVDQGGMDSYEQYF. The CDR3 DNA reads TGCAGCGTTGATCAGGGGGGAATGGATTCCTACGAGCAGTACTTC. This sequence joins TRBV29-1 and TRBJ2-7; weak D call: TRBD1 (7 bases). Germline V gene lookup returns CDR1 SQVTM and CDR2 ANQGSEA. Trimming removed 3 bases at V and 1 base at J, with 16 bases between. This CDR3 contains 15 residues.

CDR3 protein: CASSLSGQVSSYEQYF. The DNA of the CDR3 is TGTGCCAGCAGTTTATCAGGTCAGGTGAGCTCCTACGAGCAGTACTTC. The chain employs TRBV27 and TRBJ2-7; D ambiguous. Germline CDR1 is MNHEY and CDR2 is SMNVEV (reference sequence). Trimming pared 0 bases from V and 0 bases from J, leaving 12 bases between. This CDR3 has 16 residues.

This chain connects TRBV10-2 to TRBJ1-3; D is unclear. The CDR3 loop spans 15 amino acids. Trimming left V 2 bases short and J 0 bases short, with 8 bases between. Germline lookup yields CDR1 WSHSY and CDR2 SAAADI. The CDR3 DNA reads TGCGCCAGCAGTGAGCTTCGGGTCTCTGGAAACACCATATATTTT. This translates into CASSELRVSGNTIYF.

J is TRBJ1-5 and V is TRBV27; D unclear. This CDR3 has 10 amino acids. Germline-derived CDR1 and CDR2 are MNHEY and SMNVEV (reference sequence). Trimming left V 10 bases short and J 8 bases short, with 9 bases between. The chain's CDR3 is CATCNKPQHF. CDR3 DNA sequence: TGTGCCACCTGTAATAAGCCCCAGCATTTT.

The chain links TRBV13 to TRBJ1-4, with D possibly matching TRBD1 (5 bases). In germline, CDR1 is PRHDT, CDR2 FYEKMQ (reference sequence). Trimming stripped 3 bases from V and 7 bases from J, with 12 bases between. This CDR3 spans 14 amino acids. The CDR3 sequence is CASSFYGGGEKLFF. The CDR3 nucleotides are TGTGCCAGCAGCTTTTACGGGGGAGGTGAAAAACTGTTTTTT.

The CDR3 sequence is CASRSTGTSYNEQFF. In DNA, the CDR3 is TGTGCCAGCAGGTCAACTGGGACTTCCTACAATGAGCAGTTCTTC. The chain uses TRBV5-6 and TRBJ2-1; maybe TRBD2 (6 bases). The ends were cut back, 5 bases at V and 1 base at J, with 13 bases in the middle. CDR1 is SGHDT and CDR2 is YYEEEE in the germline V gene. There are 15 residues in the CDR3.

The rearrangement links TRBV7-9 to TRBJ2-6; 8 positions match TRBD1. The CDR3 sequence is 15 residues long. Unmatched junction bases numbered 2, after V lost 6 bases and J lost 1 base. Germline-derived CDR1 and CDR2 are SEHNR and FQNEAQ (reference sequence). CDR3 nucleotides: TGTGCCAGCAGACGACAGGGGTCTGGGGCCAACGTCCTGACTTTC. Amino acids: CASRRQGSGANVLTF. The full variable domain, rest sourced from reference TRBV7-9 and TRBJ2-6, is DTGVSQNPRHKITKRGQNVTFRCDPISEHNRLYWYRQTLGQGPEFLTYFQNEAQLEKSRLLSDRFSAERPKGSFSTLEIQRTEQGDSAMYLCASRRQGSGANVLTFGAGSRLTVL.

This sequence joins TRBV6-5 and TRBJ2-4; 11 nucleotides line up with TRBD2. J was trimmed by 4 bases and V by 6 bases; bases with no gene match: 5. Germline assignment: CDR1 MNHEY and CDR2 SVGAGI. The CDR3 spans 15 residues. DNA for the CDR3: TGTGCCAGCAGACCCGGGACTAGCGGAAAAAACATTCAGTACTTC. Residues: CASRPGTSGKNIQYF.

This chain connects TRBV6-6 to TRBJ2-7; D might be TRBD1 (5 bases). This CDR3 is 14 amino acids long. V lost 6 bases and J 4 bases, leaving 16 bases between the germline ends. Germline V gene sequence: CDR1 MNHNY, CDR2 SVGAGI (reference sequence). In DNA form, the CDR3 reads TGTGCCAGCAGGGATAACAGGTTATTGTACGAGCAGTACTTC. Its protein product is CASRDNRLLYEQYF.

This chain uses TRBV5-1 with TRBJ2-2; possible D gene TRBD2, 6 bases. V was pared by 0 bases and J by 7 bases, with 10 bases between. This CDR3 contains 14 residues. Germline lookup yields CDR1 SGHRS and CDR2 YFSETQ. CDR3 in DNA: TGCGCCAGCAGCTTGGAACCGGACTACGGGGAGCTGTTTTTT. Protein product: CASSLEPDYGELFF.

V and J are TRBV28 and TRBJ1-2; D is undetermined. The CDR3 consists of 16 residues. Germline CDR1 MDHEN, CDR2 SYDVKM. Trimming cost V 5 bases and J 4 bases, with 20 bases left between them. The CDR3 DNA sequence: TGTGCCAGCAGTCCCGGGGATGGACGCCTAGTCTATGGCTACACCTTC. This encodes CASSPGDGRLVYGYTF.

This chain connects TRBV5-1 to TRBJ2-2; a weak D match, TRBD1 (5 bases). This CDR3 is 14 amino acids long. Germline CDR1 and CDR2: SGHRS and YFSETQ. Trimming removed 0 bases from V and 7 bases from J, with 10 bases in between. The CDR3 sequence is CASSLEQGVGELFF. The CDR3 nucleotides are TGCGCCAGCAGCTTGGAGCAGGGTGTCGGGGAGCTGTTTTTT.

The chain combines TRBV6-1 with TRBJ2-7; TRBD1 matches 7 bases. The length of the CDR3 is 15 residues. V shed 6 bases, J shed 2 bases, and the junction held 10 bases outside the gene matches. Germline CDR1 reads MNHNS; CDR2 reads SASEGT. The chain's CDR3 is CASRLPTGTAYEQYF. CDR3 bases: TGTGCCAGCAGATTGCCGACAGGGACAGCCTACGAGCAGTACTTC.

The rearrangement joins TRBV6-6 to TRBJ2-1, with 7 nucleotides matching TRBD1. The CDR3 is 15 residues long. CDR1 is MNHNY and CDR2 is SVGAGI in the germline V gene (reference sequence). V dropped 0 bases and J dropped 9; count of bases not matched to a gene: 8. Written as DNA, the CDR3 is TGTGCCAGCAGTTACTCGCCCCACAGGGGCGGTGAGCAGTTCTTC. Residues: CASSYSPHRGGEQFF.

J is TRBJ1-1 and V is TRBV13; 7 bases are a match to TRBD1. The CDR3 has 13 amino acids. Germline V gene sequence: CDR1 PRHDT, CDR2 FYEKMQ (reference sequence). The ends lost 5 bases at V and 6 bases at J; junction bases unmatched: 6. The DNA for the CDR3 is TGTGCCAGCAGCCATGACAGGGTGTCTGAAGCTTTCTTT. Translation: CASSHDRVSEAFF.